The TCR beta chain described here comes from a study of shared clonotypes between healthy human individuals. Study context: Donor composition was a couple of women and a few men, aged 18 to 49.

The data were produced by immunoSEQ multiplex PCR, yet TCRdb's version contains in-frame clones alone and is incomplete. Here the sample spans under 600,000 clones, roughly 79% being singletons. The clonotype comes from a woman aged 35 to 49 in good health. Some clones in this sample may be carry-over from other donors' samples. Sample: PBMCs.

CDR3 nucleotides: TGTGCCAGCAGCCAAGATACACCCAAAATAAATACCATATATTTT. Translating gives CASSQDTPKINTIYF. This chain joins TRBV4-2 and TRBJ1-3; unclear D gene. Germline V gene data show CDR1 as LGHNA and CDR2 as YNFKEQ. Trimming took 0 bases from V and 10 from J, leaving 16 bases between them. This CDR3 comprises 15 residues.